What follows describes a single TCR beta chain. The data stem from a study of blood T cell repertoires in COVID-19. Study in general: Nucleic acid was either cDNA or gDNA, and it came from T cells, B-cell-depleted T cells, or PBMCs.

The data were produced by immunoSEQ multiplex PCR, yet TCRdb's version contains in-frame clones alone and is incomplete. The table records hundreds of thousands of clones, about nine tenths of them present only once. Germline V gene data show CDR1 as SGHAT and CDR2 as FQNNGV. The CDR3 runs 14 residues. The V end lost 5 bases, the J end lost 6 bases, and 17 bases lay between the germline ends. Recruitment covered over 20 US areas and drew participants whose ages spanned roughly 18 to 100 years. Clinical histories supplied by participants themselves formed the basis of cohort assignment. The rearrangement joins TRBV11-2 to TRBJ2-7; possible D gene TRBD2, 6 bases. This receptor was obtained from a young woman who had recovered from COVID-19. Specimen: PBMCs or T cells enriched from blood (not recorded which). Here the CDR3 reads CASSPGLTPGEQYF. The CDR3 DNA sequence: TGTGCCAGCAGCCCGGGACTGACGCCGGGCGAGCAGTACTTC.